One sample yielded the 14 T cell receptor beta chains listed below, sequenced in a study of Ad26.COV2.S vaccination and SARS-CoV-2 variants. Documented treatment: 15 to 20 received Ad26.COV2.S at low or high dose, single or two shots; five or six received placebo; per-sample allocation not given. Day 63 following the first vaccine or placebo injection was when the samples were taken. The assay was immunoSEQ multiplex PCR, and TCRdb's table has in-frame clones only and misses some. The profile shows some 290,000 clones, roughly 86% of them singletons. The specimen comprised peripheral blood, sampled in a trial of Ad26.COV2.S vaccine versus placebo. These receptors all come from a person between 18 and 65 years old who received the Ad26.COV2.S COVID-19 vaccine or a placebo.

The chain has TRBV11-2 and TRBJ2-1; the D call may be TRBD1 or TRBD2 (5 bases each). Germline CDR1 reads SGHAT; CDR2 reads FQNNGV. This CDR3 has 14 residues. With 5 bases removed from V and 6 bases from J, the gap between germline ends came to 14 bases. The CDR3 sequence is CASSRDRVGNEQFF. The CDR3 region has the DNA TGTGCCAGCAGCCGGGACCGGGTCGGCAATGAGCAGTTCTTC.

Comments on this clone: Germline is not matched at one junction end, which may reflect a read error. The genes are TRBV5-1 and TRBJ2-1; 8 nucleotides align to TRBD2. The CDR3 is 16 residues long. Germline V gene lookup returns CDR1 SGHRS and CDR2 YFSETQ. The CDR3 nucleotides are TGCGCCAGCAGCTCGCAGGGCGGGGGGTTATACAATGGGCAGTTCTTC. Translating it yields CASSSQGGGLYNGQFF.

The rearrangement uses TRBV5-1 and TRBJ2-7; D perhaps matches TRBD1 (6 bases). Trimming removed 3 bases at V and 3 bases at J, with 13 bases between. Per germline, CDR1 SGHRS and CDR2 YFSETQ. CDR3 size: 14 residues. The CDR3 region is CASSYLQGDYEQYF. As DNA, the CDR3 is TGCGCCAGCAGCTACCTACAGGGTGACTACGAGCAGTACTTC. Complete variable domain (other parts from reference TRBV5-1 and TRBJ2-7): KAGVTQTPRYLIKTRGQQVTLSCSPISGHRSVSWYQQTPGQGLQFLFEYFSETQRNKGNFPGRFSGRQFSNSRSEMNVSTLELGDSALYLCASSYLQGDYEQYFGPGTRLTVT.

This clone was counted once. J is TRBJ1-5 and V is TRBV21-1. TRBV21-1 counts as a pseudogene. CDR3 length: 12 residues. The DNA of the CDR3 is TGTGCCAGCGGGAGAGCGGATCAGCCCCAGCATTTT. As protein: CASGRADQPQHF.

The V and J genes are TRBV30 and TRBJ2-2; 7 nucleotides agree with TRBD2. The ends lost 2 bases at V and 2 bases at J; junction bases unmatched: 5. From germline, CDR1 is GTSNPN and CDR2 SVGIG (reference sequence). CDR3 size: 15 residues. CDR3 residues: CAWSSGMVNTGELFF. The CDR3 region has the DNA TGTGCCTGGAGTAGCGGGATGGTAAACACCGGGGAGCTGTTTTTT.

This clone was seen just once. The chain joins TRBV7-8 to TRBJ2-2; 9 nucleotides agree with TRBD1. With 7 bases clipped from V and 1 base from J, the junction kept 13 bases outside the gene matches. The CDR3 totals 18 residues. Germline values: CDR1 SGHVS, CDR2 FQNEAQ. For the CDR3, the DNA is TGTGCCAGCATCCTACGGTACTCGACAGGGGGGAACACCGGGGAGCTGTTTTTT. Amino acids: CASILRYSTGGNTGELFF.

In DNA, the CDR3 is TGTGCTAGTGGTTTGGAACAGCCCCAGCATTTT. It yields the protein CASGLEQPQHF. The chain combines TRBV12-5 with TRBJ1-5, with D unclear. This CDR3 is 11 amino acids long. Germline V gene data show CDR1 as LGHNT and CDR2 as FRNRAP. The V end lost 1 base, the J end lost 7 bases, and 2 bases lay between the germline ends.

This clone was recorded only once. The rearrangement links TRBV27 to TRBJ1-2, with D uncertain. The germline gives CDR1 MNHEY, CDR2 SMNVEV (reference sequence). The CDR3 has 17 amino acids. V shed 2 bases and J shed 2 bases, with 18 bases lying between them. The CDR3 bases are TGTGCCAGCAGTTTAACGGGAATCGGCAGAGTCAACTATGGCTACACCTTC. This codes for CASSLTGIGRVNYGYTF.

The CDR3 DNA sequence: TGTGCCAGCAGTGAAAGAGTAGCGGGGGGGTGGAGGACAGATACGCAGTATTTT. Residues: CASSERVAGGWRTDTQYF. The chain uses TRBV2 and TRBJ2-3; 11 positions agree with TRBD2. V shed 2 bases, J shed 3 bases, and the junction held 10 bases outside the gene matches. The V gene's germline CDR1 is SNHLY and CDR2 FYNNEI. The CDR3 has 18 residues.

This chain uses TRBV5-6 with TRBJ2-7, with D perhaps given as TRBD1 or TRBD2 (5 bases each). The CDR3 totals 13 residues. Trimming removed 3 bases at V and 2 bases at J, with 9 bases between. Germline-derived CDR1 and CDR2 are SGHDT and YYEEEE. The CDR3 nucleotides are TGTGCCAGCAGCTCTGGGGGAGCCTACGAGCAGTACTTC. Translated: CASSSGGAYEQYF.

The genes are TRBV6-5 and TRBJ2-1; D is perhaps TRBD2 (6 bases). V was clipped by 5 bases and J by 9 bases, with 11 bases between them. The CDR3 contains 12 residues. Germline-derived CDR1 and CDR2 are MNHEY and SVGAGI. Here the CDR3 reads CASSINGGEQFF. CDR3 DNA: TGTGCCAGCAGTATCAACGGGGGTGAGCAGTTCTTC.

As concerns this clone: Other nucleotide sequences in the sample specify the same CDR3. The chain employs TRBV7-8 and TRBJ2-3, with TRBD2 identical over 8 bases. This CDR3 contains 15 residues. V lost 3 bases, J lost 1 base, and 3 bases stayed unmatched. Germline CDR1 reads SGHVS; CDR2 reads FQNEAQ. CDR3 sequence: CASSLGGGRTDTQYF. CDR3 DNA sequence: TGTGCCAGCAGCTTGGGCGGGGGGCGCACAGATACGCAGTATTTT.

The sample holds a few counts of this clone. The chain combines TRBV5-1 with TRBJ2-7; D not resolved. Germline CDR1 SGHRS, CDR2 YFSETQ. Deletions cut 2 bases from V and 0 bases from J, with 9 bases between. The CDR3 spans 14 residues. In nucleotides, the CDR3 is TGCGCCAGCAGCTTACAGACTGCCTCCTACGAGCAGTACTTC. Protein product: CASSLQTASYEQYF.

The chain carries TRBV5-1 and TRBJ1-1, with TRBD1 as a possible D gene (5 bases). CDR1 and CDR2 (germline): SGHRS, YFSETQ. The CDR3 totals 15 residues. The V end was cut by 7 bases, the J end by 1 base, with 17 bases between. Here the CDR3 reads CASGPGGRTNTEAFF. The DNA of the CDR3 is TGCGCCAGCGGACCCGGGGGACGGACGAACACTGAAGCTTTCTTT.